This T cell receptor (beta chain) is from a study of shared clonotypes between healthy human individuals. The study's findings and limits: Sequencing depth was expected to influence donor clonotype sharing.

Regarding this clone: As yet, its antigen is unknown.

CD8 cells regarded as naive lacked CD45RO, were positively chosen for CCR7, and omitted terminally differentiated effector memory CD45RA+ cells. V was shortened by 2 bases and J by 7 bases, with 12 bases between the two germline ends. Germline CDR1 and CDR2: MNHEY and SMNVEV (reference sequence). The CDR3 has 13 amino acids. As handled by the study authors: Without quality scores, immunoSEQ junctional reads could not be filtered like full-length reads. TCRdb's copy holds only in-frame clones and misses some; the assay was immunoSEQ multiplex PCR. The D gene and trimming were derived from the DNA, and the V and J assignments and clone size from that table. The sample lists some 2,000,000 clones, about 95% occurring once.

This chain uses TRBV27 with TRBJ2-7; D may be TRBD1 or TRBD2 (5 bases each). Input material: naive CD8+ T cells sorted from blood. The origin of this receptor is a man in his late teens or twenties in good health. CDR3 sequence: CASSLMGTGEQYF. The CDR3, as DNA: TGTGCCAGCAGTTTAATGGGGACGGGGGAGCAGTACTTC.